One and the same sample provided the 21 T cell receptor beta chains below, sequenced in a study of control samples from healthy donors and cancer patients. The repertoire was sequenced with immunoSEQ multiplex PCR; TCRdb's copy has only in-frame clones and lacks some. The data show roughly 70,000 clones, with about 87% seen just once and roughly 28% held by the top ten. What was sequenced was blood. The receptors stem from a man aged 50-59 years in good health.

The rearrangement uses TRBV7-3 and TRBJ1-2; D gene ambiguous. The germline V gene has CDR1 SGHTA and CDR2 FQGTGA. The ends were cut back, 0 bases at V and 3 bases at J, with 11 bases in the middle. The CDR3 totals 15 residues. In nucleotides, the CDR3 is TGTGCCAGCAGCTTAACGCCCACACCATACTATGGCTACACCTTC. It encodes CASSLTPTPYYGYTF.

CDR3 in DNA: TGTGCCAGCAGCCAAGATTTAGCGGCACGATACAATGAGCAGTTCTTC. This encodes CASSQDLAARYNEQFF. V and J are TRBV3-1 (or the pseudogene TRBV3-2) and TRBJ2-1; maybe TRBD2 (6 bases). The CDR3 has 16 residues. The germline CDR1 and CDR2 sequences are LGHDT and YNNKEL (reference sequence). Trimming took 0 bases from V and 4 from J, leaving 13 bases between them.

This rearrangement joins TRBV28 to TRBJ2-5; perhaps TRBD2 as D (5 bases). This CDR3 contains 15 residues. Germline V gene sequence: CDR1 MDHEN, CDR2 SYDVKM. The V end was cut by 3 bases, the J end by 5 bases, with 16 bases between. CDR3 DNA sequence: TGTGCCAGCAGTTTGGTGGCGGGCTCCCGGGAGACCCAGTACTTC. Protein: CASSLVAGSRETQYF.

The chain joins TRBV14 to TRBJ1-3, with D possibly matching TRBD1 (6 bases). Trimming removed 5 bases from V and 5 bases from J, with 10 bases in between. This CDR3 contains 13 residues. Per germline, CDR1 SGHDN and CDR2 FVKESK. CDR3 region: CASSDRLRNTIYF. Written as DNA, the CDR3 is TGTGCCAGCAGCGACAGGTTACGAAACACCATATATTTT.

This rearrangement joins TRBV2 to TRBJ2-1; unclear D gene. Germline CDR1 is SNHLY and CDR2 is FYNNEI. V lost 9 bases, J lost 7 bases, and 16 bases lay in between. The CDR3 sequence is 13 residues long. The CDR3 region is CASSRNGLNEQFF. CDR3 coding DNA: TGTGCCAGTTCCCGTAACGGTCTGAATGAGCAGTTCTTC.

This sequence joins TRBV14 and TRBJ2-4, with TRBD1 as a possible D gene (5 bases). The CDR3 loop spans 14 amino acids. Trimming took 0 bases from V and 7 from J, leaving 10 bases between them. Germline V gene data show CDR1 as SGHDN and CDR2 as FVKESK. CDR3 coding DNA: TGTGCCAGCAGCCAAGATAGGGGAAGCAACATTCAGTACTTC. Encoded protein: CASSQDRGSNIQYF.

V usage is TRBV12-1 and J usage is TRBJ2-5; TRBD2 is the table's D call and was not checked against the DNA. TRBV12-1 is a documented pseudogene. This CDR3 has 15 amino acids. The CDR3 DNA is TGTGCCAGCAGCGCCCCCCGGGAGGGCCAAGAGACCCAGTACTTC. As protein: CASSAPREGQETQYF.

The V and J genes are TRBV24-1 and TRBJ1-2; 10 nucleotides line up with TRBD1. The germline V gene has CDR1 KGHDR and CDR2 SFDVKD. Unmatched junction bases numbered 4, after V lost 3 bases and J lost 4 bases. CDR3 length: 15 amino acids. Here the CDR3 DNA reads TGTGCCACCAGTGATGCCGGGACAGGGGCCTATGGCTACACCTTC. Its protein is CATSDAGTGAYGYTF.

This clone was recorded a few times. The chain couples TRBV5-1 to TRBJ1-3; D gene unclear. Between the trimmed V and J ends, which lost 0 bases and 4 bases, there was a span of 8 bases. The CDR3 is 14 amino acids. CDR1 and CDR2 from the germline V gene are SGHRS and YFSETQ. Written as DNA, the CDR3 is TGCGCCAGCAGCTTGGAAGGATCGGGAAACACCATATATTTT. Translating it yields CASSLEGSGNTIYF.

The chain joins TRBV29-1 to TRBJ2-7; 9 bases are a match to TRBD2. This CDR3 is 14 amino acids long. The germline gives CDR1 SQVTM, CDR2 ANQGSEA. J was trimmed by 6 bases and V by 5 bases; bases with no gene match: 11. Here the CDR3 reads CSVSPGGRVSEQYF. The CDR3 DNA is TGCAGCGTTTCCCCTGGCGGGAGGGTAAGCGAGCAGTACTTC.

In DNA, the CDR3 is TGTGCCAGCAGCATACTCTGGGATACGCAGTATTTT. It codes for CASSILWDTQYF. This chain connects TRBV7-9 to TRBJ2-3; D uncertain. This CDR3 has 12 residues. V lost 5 bases, J lost 6 bases, and 9 bases lay in between. Germline V gene lookup returns CDR1 SEHNR and CDR2 FQNEAQ (reference sequence).

The chain links TRBV5-6 to TRBJ2-7; 9 bases align to TRBD1. CDR1 is SGHDT, CDR2 YYEEEE, per germline. This CDR3 has 13 amino acids. V lost 6 bases to trimming and J lost 2 bases; unmatched junction nucleotides: 3. In DNA form, the CDR3 reads TGTGCCAGCACCCGACAGGGGGCCTACGAGCAGTACTTC. This gives the protein CASTRQGAYEQYF. The complete variable domain, with remaining parts taken from reference TRBV5-6 and TRBJ2-7, reads DAGVTQSPTHLIKTRGQQVTLRCSPKSGHDTVSWYQQALGQGPQFIFQYYEEEERQRGNFPDRFSGHQFPNYSSELNVNALLLGDSALYLCASTRQGAYEQYFGPGTRLTVT.

This sequence joins TRBV5-5 and TRBJ2-1; TRBD2 matches at 15 bases. This CDR3 has 18 residues. The V segment lost 4 bases and the J segment 7 bases; nucleotides outside the gene matches: 12. CDR1 SGHKS and CDR2 YYEKEE come from the germline V gene (reference sequence). The CDR3 region is CASSIAGTSGGYQNEQFF. The CDR3 nucleotides read TGTGCCAGCAGCATAGCCGGGACTAGCGGGGGGTATCAAAATGAGCAGTTCTTC.

This chain uses TRBV29-1 with TRBJ2-3; D may be TRBD2 (7 bases). Trimming stripped 6 bases from V and 5 bases from J, with 15 bases between. There are 13 residues in the CDR3. Germline CDR1 and CDR2: SQVTM and ANQGSEA. The CDR3 DNA sequence: TGCAGCGTGGTCGAGGGGGGGGAAGATACGCAGTATTTT. Translating it yields CSVVEGGEDTQYF.

The V gene is TRBV3-1 (or the pseudogene TRBV3-2), the J gene TRBJ1-1, with D tentatively TRBD1 (5 bases). V lost 4 bases and J 6 bases, leaving 15 bases between the germline ends. The CDR3 spans 14 residues. CDR1 is LGHDT and CDR2 is YNNKEL in the germline V gene (reference sequence). This CDR3 is CASSLPGTLSEAFF. Here the CDR3 DNA reads TGTGCCAGCAGCCTTCCCGGGACCCTTTCTGAAGCTTTCTTT.

In this sample, this clone turned up a few times. This sequence joins TRBV28 and TRBJ1-4, with a possible D match to TRBD1 (5 bases). CDR3 size: 15 residues. V shed 6 bases and J shed 7 bases, with 18 bases lying between them. Germline CDR1 is MDHEN and CDR2 is SYDVKM. The CDR3 DNA follows: TGTGCCAGCAGATTAAACCCCGGGACCACTGAAAAACTGTTTTTT. Protein product: CASRLNPGTTEKLFF.

The CDR3 DNA follows: TGTGCCAGCAGCGACGGACAGGGCGTCTCTGGGGCCAACGTCCTGACTTTC. The encoded protein is CASSDGQGVSGANVLTF. The chain carries TRBV5-6 and TRBJ2-6, with 8 nucleotides matching TRBD1. Unmatched junction bases numbered 6, after V lost 4 bases and J lost 0 bases. CDR1 is SGHDT and CDR2 is YYEEEE in the germline V gene. The CDR3 is 17 amino acids.

The chain recombines TRBV24-1 with TRBJ1-2; no firm D call. Trimming stripped 6 bases from V and 8 bases from J, with 12 bases between. CDR3 length: 12 amino acids. CDR1 KGHDR and CDR2 SFDVKD come from the germline V gene. The CDR3 DNA sequence: TGTGCCACCAGTTCCGGACGCCTGGGCTACACCTTC. Protein sequence: CATSSGRLGYTF.

The rearrangement links TRBV4-3 to TRBJ2-3; D gene unclear. V was cut by 1 base and J by 6 bases, with 14 bases left in between. Germline V gene sequence: CDR1 LGHNA, CDR2 YSLEER. This CDR3 has 15 amino acids. For the CDR3, the DNA is TGCGCCAGCAGCCAAGGGTCGTTAGGGCGGGATACGCAGTATTTT. As protein: CASSQGSLGRDTQYF.

The J gene is TRBJ2-1, the V gene TRBV9; tentative D call: TRBD2 (7 bases). The germline gives CDR1 SGDLS, CDR2 YYNGEE. V lost 4 bases and J lost 10, with 18 bases in between. The CDR3 is 14 residues long. CDR3 coding DNA: TGTGCCAGCAGCAGGGACTCTTGGGGGGGCGAGCAGTTCTTC. Translated, it gives CASSRDSWGGEQFF.

The chain joins TRBV6-2 or TRBV6-3 to TRBJ2-7; 8 bases align to TRBD2. The CDR3 has 16 amino acids. Trimming at V came to 3 bases and at J to 1 base, leaving 8 bases not matched to a gene. Germline loops: CDR1 MNHEY, CDR2 SVGEGT. This CDR3 is CASSYNGLANSYEQYF. The CDR3 nucleotides read TGTGCCAGCAGTTATAACGGACTAGCAAATTCCTACGAGCAGTACTTC.